This T cell receptor beta chain comes out of a study of blood T cell repertoires in COVID-19. The data were produced by immunoSEQ multiplex PCR, yet TCRdb's version contains in-frame clones alone and is incomplete. The sample yields about 160,000 clones, more than 75% seen once. The CDR3 is 12 amino acids. Germline V CDR1 and CDR2: MNHEY, SVGAGI. The V gene end was trimmed by 8 bases and the J gene end by 1 base; junction bases not matched to a gene: 0. The source of this sequence is a man in his 70s with acute or convalescent COVID-19. Material for sequencing was peripheral blood. The chain employs TRBV6-5 and TRBJ2-3; 7 nucleotides line up with TRBD2. CDR3 protein: CASRGGTDTQYF. The CDR3 nucleotides are TGTGCCAGCCGGGGGGGCACAGATACGCAGTATTTT.